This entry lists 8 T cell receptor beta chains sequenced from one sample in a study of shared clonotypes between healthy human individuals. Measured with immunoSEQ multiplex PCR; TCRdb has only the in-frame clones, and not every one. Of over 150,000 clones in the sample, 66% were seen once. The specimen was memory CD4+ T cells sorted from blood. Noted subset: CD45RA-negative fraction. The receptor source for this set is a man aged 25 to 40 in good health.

CDR3 amino acids: CASSVASGGEQFF. CDR3 sequence (DNA): TGTGCCAGCAGTGTGGCTAGCGGGGGTGAGCAGTTCTTC. The rearrangement uses TRBV2 and TRBJ2-1, with 10 bases identical to TRBD2. Germline CDR1 SNHLY, CDR2 FYNNEI. The CDR3 is made up of 13 amino acids. Trimming at V came to 4 bases and at J to 9 bases, leaving 3 bases not matched to a gene.

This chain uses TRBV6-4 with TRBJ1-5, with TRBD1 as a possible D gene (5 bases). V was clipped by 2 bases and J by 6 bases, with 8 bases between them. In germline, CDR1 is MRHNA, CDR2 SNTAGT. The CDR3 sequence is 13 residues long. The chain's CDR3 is CASSDQGGQPQHF. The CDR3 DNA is TGTGCCAGCAGTGACCAGGGAGGTCAGCCCCAGCATTTT.

The CDR3 region is CASSFPPGGGRGYNEQFF. DNA for the CDR3: TGTGCCAGCAGTTTCCCTCCGGGAGGAGGGCGTGGGTACAATGAGCAGTTCTTC. The rearrangement links TRBV27 to TRBJ2-1; 7 bases align to TRBD2. Germline CDR1 is MNHEY and CDR2 is SMNVEV (reference sequence). The CDR3 loop spans 18 amino acids. After removal of 3 bases from V and 4 bases from J, the junction contained 15 bases not matched to a gene.

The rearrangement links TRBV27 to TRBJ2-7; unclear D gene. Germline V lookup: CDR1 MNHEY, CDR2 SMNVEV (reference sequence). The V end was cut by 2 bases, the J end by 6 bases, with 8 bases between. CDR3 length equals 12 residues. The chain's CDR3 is CASSLRIGEQYF. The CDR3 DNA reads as TGTGCCAGCAGTTTACGGATAGGCGAGCAGTACTTC.

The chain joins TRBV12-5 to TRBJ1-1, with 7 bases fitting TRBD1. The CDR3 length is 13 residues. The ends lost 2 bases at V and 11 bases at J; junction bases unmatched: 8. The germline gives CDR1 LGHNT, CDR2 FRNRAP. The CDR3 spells CASGLTQGSVAFF. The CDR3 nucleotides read TGTGCTAGTGGTTTGACACAGGGGAGTGTTGCTTTCTTT. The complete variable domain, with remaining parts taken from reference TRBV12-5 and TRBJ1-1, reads DARVTQTPRHKVTEMGQEVTMRCQPILGHNTVFWYRQTMMQGLELLAYFRNRAPLDDSGMPKDRFSAEMPDATLATLKIQPSEPRDSAVYFCASGLTQGSVAFFGQGTRLTVV.

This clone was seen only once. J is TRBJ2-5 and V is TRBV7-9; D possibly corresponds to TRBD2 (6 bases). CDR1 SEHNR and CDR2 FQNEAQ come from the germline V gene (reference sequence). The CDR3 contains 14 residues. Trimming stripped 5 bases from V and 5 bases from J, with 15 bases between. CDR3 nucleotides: TGTGCCAGCAGCGCGGGACTCCTAGGCGAGACCCAGTACTTC. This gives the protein CASSAGLLGETQYF.

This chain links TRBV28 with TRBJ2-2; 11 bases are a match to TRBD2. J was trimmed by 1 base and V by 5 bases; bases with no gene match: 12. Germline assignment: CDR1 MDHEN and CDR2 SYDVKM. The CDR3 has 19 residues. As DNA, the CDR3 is TGTGCCAGCAGTGTCCGAATCCTAGCGGGAGGTAGGAACACCGGGGAGCTGTTTTTT. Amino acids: CASSVRILAGGRNTGELFF.

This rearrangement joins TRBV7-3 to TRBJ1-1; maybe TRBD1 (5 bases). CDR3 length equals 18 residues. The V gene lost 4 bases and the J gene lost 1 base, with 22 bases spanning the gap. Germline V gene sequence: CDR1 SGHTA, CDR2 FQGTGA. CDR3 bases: TGTGCCAGCAGCTCGCCGAGGGGACGCCCCTGGGAGAACACTGAAGCTTTCTTT. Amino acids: CASSSPRGRPWENTEAFF.